One sample yielded the 21 T cell receptor beta chains listed below, sequenced in a study of cytomegalovirus exposure and HLA in healthy donors. Clones were read by immunoSEQ multiplex PCR, and TCRdb kept only the in-frame ones, dropping some. The table lists 130,000 to 150,000 clones, 70% to 90% of them singletons. Sequencing was done on a sample of PBMCs. These receptors originate from a woman aged 25 to 39 in good health and CMV-seronegative.

This chain joins TRBV6-6 and TRBJ1-6, with D uncertain. Trimming stripped 6 bases from V and 10 bases from J, with 13 bases between. The CDR3 runs 13 residues. Per the germline V gene, CDR1 is MNHNY and CDR2 is SVGAGI (reference sequence). This chain's CDR3 is CASSLVAGSPLHF. CDR3 in DNA: TGTGCCAGCAGCCTGGTAGCGGGATCACCCCTCCACTTT.

This clone is a singleton in its sample. This chain joins TRBV18 and TRBJ1-1; TRBD1 might be the D (5 bases). The CDR3 has 15 residues. Germline V gene sequence: CDR1 KGHSH, CDR2 LQKENI. Trimming left V 3 bases short and J 2 bases short, with 13 bases between. DNA for the CDR3: TGTGCCAGCTCACCTGGGGCAATAGGCAACACTGAAGCTTTCTTT. Protein product: CASSPGAIGNTEAFF.

The rearrangement links TRBV13 to TRBJ2-5; a possible D gene is TRBD2 (7 bases). CDR3 length: 14 amino acids. Trimming took 4 bases from V and 4 from J, leaving 13 bases between them. The V gene's germline CDR1 is PRHDT and CDR2 FYEKMQ (reference sequence). The CDR3 here is CASSWLRGPETQYF. Here the CDR3 DNA reads TGTGCCAGCAGCTGGCTGCGGGGGCCAGAGACCCAGTACTTC.

The chain uses TRBV5-4 and TRBJ2-7; no firm D call. The germline V gene encodes CDR1 SGHNT and CDR2 YYREEE (reference sequence). CDR3 length: 15 amino acids. V shed 0 bases and J shed 0 bases, with 10 bases lying between them. For the CDR3, the DNA is TGTGCCAGCAGCTTGGGACCGGAGAGCTCCTACGAGCAGTACTTC. It is translated as CASSLGPESSYEQYF.

V gene TRBV7-6 combines with J gene TRBJ2-7; 9 bases are a match to TRBD1. Germline V gives CDR1 SGHVS, CDR2 FNYEAQ. V lost 2 bases, J lost 3 bases, and 8 bases stayed unmatched. The CDR3 has 16 residues. CDR3 loop: CASSLSPGQGFYEQYF. CDR3 DNA: TGTGCCAGCAGCTTATCTCCGGGACAGGGCTTCTACGAGCAGTACTTC.

This chain links TRBV9 with TRBJ2-3, with D possibly being TRBD1 (5 bases). Germline V gene data show CDR1 as SGDLS and CDR2 as YYNGEE. V was cut by 2 bases and J by 5 bases, with 15 bases left in between. The CDR3 covers 15 residues. The CDR3 DNA reads TGTGCCAGCAGCGTTCAGGACACCCAAGGAGATACGCAGTATTTT. It translates to CASSVQDTQGDTQYF.

The rearrangement uses TRBV5-1 and TRBJ2-5; 8 nucleotides agree with TRBD2. V dropped 4 bases and J dropped 2; count of bases not matched to a gene: 7. Looked up from germline, CDR1 is SGHRS and CDR2 is YFSETQ. This CDR3 spans 15 amino acids. This chain's CDR3 is CASSPGGARQETQYF. In DNA form, the CDR3 reads TGCGCCAGCAGCCCCGGGGGGGCCAGACAAGAGACCCAGTACTTC.

This clone was picked up a small number of times. The chain recombines TRBV5-1 with TRBJ2-7, with TRBD1 matching 7 bases. Trimming took 4 bases from V and 6 from J; bases not matched to a gene: 13. Germline CDR1 reads SGHRS; CDR2 reads YFSETQ. The CDR3 is 15 residues long. The CDR3 sequence is CASSTQTGSIGEQYF. The CDR3 bases are TGCGCCAGCAGCACGCAGACAGGGTCAATAGGCGAGCAGTACTTC.

This clone came up a few times. The chain has TRBV19 and TRBJ1-6, with a weak D call TRBD1 (5 bases). The CDR3 has 14 amino acids. The germline V and J ends were trimmed by 1 base and 7 bases, with 8 bases remaining between them. Germline values: CDR1 LNHDA, CDR2 SQIVND (reference sequence). CDR3 sequence reads: CASSIAGLNSPLHF. CDR3 coding DNA: TGTGCCAGTAGTATAGCAGGGCTCAATTCACCCCTCCACTTT.

V is TRBV15 and J is TRBJ2-7; 7 bases map to TRBD2. The CDR3 runs 15 residues. The V and J ends lost 0 bases and 2 bases, in that order; junction bases with no gene match: 4. Germline values: CDR1 LNHNV, CDR2 YYDKDF (reference sequence). CDR3 nucleotides: TGTGCCACCAGCAGAGATTTTGGGACTACCTACGAGCAGTACTTC. Its protein product is CATSRDFGTTYEQYF.

This chain connects TRBV18 to TRBJ2-1; no clear D gene. Germline CDR1 reads KGHSH; CDR2 reads LQKENI. This CDR3 has 11 amino acids. The V and J ends lost 1 base and 8 bases respectively, with 3 bases between them. CDR3 bases: TGTGCCAGCTCACCACGAGATGAGCAGTTCTTC. As protein: CASSPRDEQFF.

The chain is built from TRBV7-9 and TRBJ2-1; D is perhaps TRBD2 (7 bases). This CDR3 is 15 amino acids long. V lost 3 bases and J 2 bases, leaving 11 bases between the germline ends. Germline values: CDR1 SEHNR, CDR2 FQNEAQ (reference sequence). The CDR3 loop is CASSLIGGAYNEQFF. The DNA for the CDR3 is TGTGCCAGCAGCTTGATAGGGGGGGCCTACAATGAGCAGTTCTTC.

This clone has a single count. The chain has TRBV10-3 and TRBJ1-1, with D tentatively TRBD1 (6 bases). This CDR3 spans 11 amino acids. CDR1 is ENHRY and CDR2 is SYGVKD in the germline V gene. The CDR3 DNA sequence: TGTGCGGGGGGGGCGGGTACTGAAGCTTTCTTT. It translates to CAGGAGTEAFF.

The V and J genes are TRBV7-3 and TRBJ1-2, with 10 bases identical to TRBD1. The trim removed 5 bases at V and 8 bases at J, leaving 5 bases unmatched. This CDR3 comprises 13 residues. Germline V lookup: CDR1 SGHTA, CDR2 FQGTGA. The chain's CDR3 is CASSPGQGGGYTF. In nucleotides, the CDR3 is TGTGCCAGCAGCCCCGGACAGGGGGGAGGCTACACCTTC.

Here the CDR3 reads CASSLDHRAGNTIYF. The CDR3 DNA is TGTGCCAGCAGCTTAGATCACAGGGCTGGAAACACCATATATTTT. The chain is built from TRBV7-2 and TRBJ1-3; possibly TRBD1 for D (6 bases). Germline V gene lookup returns CDR1 SGHTA and CDR2 FQGNSA. The CDR3 totals 15 residues. Trimming cost V 1 base and J 2 bases, with 9 bases left between them. The full variable domain, in which reference TRBV7-2 and TRBJ1-3 provide the parts outside the CDR3, is GAGVSQSPSNKVTEKGKDVELRCDPISGHTALYWYRQSLGQGLEFLIYFQGNSAPDKSGLPSDRFSAERTGGSVSTLTIQRTQQEDSAVYLCASSLDHRAGNTIYFGEGSWLTVV.

A single count supports this clone. V is TRBV28 and J is TRBJ2-7; 9 bases match TRBD1. The CDR3 has 13 residues. Germline assignment: CDR1 MDHEN and CDR2 SYDVKM. The trim removed 6 bases at V and 4 bases at J, leaving 4 bases unmatched. The CDR3 is CASREDRGYEQYF. Written as DNA, the CDR3 is TGTGCCAGCAGAGAGGACAGGGGTTACGAGCAGTACTTC.

This chain connects TRBV7-9 to TRBJ2-3; 11 bases are shared with TRBD2. The CDR3 extends over 15 amino acids. CDR1 is SEHNR and CDR2 is FQNEAQ in the germline V gene (reference sequence). V was clipped by 5 bases and J by 9 bases; unmatched bases: 10. The CDR3 DNA follows: TGTGCCAGCAGCCGTCTAGCGGGGGGCCGGGAAACGCAGTATTTT. Translating gives CASSRLAGGRETQYF.

The gene calls are TRBV6-4 and TRBJ2-7; 11 bases fit TRBD2. The length of the CDR3 is 17 residues. J was trimmed by 5 bases and V by 4 bases; bases with no gene match: 13. The germline CDR1 and CDR2 sequences are MRHNA and SNTAGT. CDR3 sequence (DNA): TGTGCCAGCAGTGCCCAAGGACTAGCGGGTCCGGGGGACGAGCAGTACTTC. The encoded protein is CASSAQGLAGPGDEQYF.

The chain employs TRBV29-1 and TRBJ2-2, with 12 bases fitting TRBD1. Germline V gene lookup returns CDR1 SQVTM and CDR2 ANQGSEA. The CDR3 length is 16 residues. Trimming took 7 bases from V and 7 from J; bases not matched to a gene: 13. The DNA of the CDR3 is TGCAGCGCTCGGGACAGGGGGCTGGGGGATGGCGGGGAGCTGTTTTTT. It translates to CSARDRGLGDGGELFF.

The chain is built from TRBV29-1 and TRBJ2-3; D perhaps matches TRBD2 (6 bases). CDR3 length: 15 residues. CDR1 SQVTM and CDR2 ANQGSEA come from the germline V gene. The germline V and J ends were trimmed by 3 bases and 7 bases, with 20 bases remaining between them. The CDR3 loop reads CSVEREAGRLNTQYF. CDR3 DNA: TGCAGCGTTGAGAGAGAGGCGGGGAGGTTGAATACGCAGTATTTT.

This clone came up once. The CDR3 sequence: CASSLVATEQFF. CDR3 coding DNA: TGTGCCAGCAGTCTTGTAGCTACTGAGCAGTTCTTC. The rearrangement joins TRBV7-6 to TRBJ2-1; D unresolved. Germline CDR1 is SGHVS and CDR2 is FNYEAQ. Trimming removed 6 bases from V and 9 bases from J, with 12 bases in between. The CDR3 extends over 12 amino acids.